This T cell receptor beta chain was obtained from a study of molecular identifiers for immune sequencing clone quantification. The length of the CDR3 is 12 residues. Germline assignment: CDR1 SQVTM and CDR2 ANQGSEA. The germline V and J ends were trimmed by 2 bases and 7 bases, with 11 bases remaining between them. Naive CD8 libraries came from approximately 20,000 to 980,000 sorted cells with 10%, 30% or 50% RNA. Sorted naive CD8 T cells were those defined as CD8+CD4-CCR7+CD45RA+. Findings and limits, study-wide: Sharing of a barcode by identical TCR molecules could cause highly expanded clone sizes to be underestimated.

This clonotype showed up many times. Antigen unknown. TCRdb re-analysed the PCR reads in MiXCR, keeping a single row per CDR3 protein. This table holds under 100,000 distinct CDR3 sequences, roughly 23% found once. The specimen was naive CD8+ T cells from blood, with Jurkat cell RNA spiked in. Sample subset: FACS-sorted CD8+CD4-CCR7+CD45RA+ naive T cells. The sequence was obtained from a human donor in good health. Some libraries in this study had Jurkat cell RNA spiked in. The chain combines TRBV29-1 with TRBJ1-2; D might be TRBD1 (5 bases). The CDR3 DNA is TGCAGCGTTGAATCCCCCGGGGGTGGCTACACCTTC. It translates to CSVESPGGGYTF.